This TCR beta chain stems from a study of T-cell reconstitution after alpha-beta-depleted transplantation in children. Findings and limits, study-wide: It was surviving recipient T cells and thymic progenitors that gave some patients high TCRbeta diversity at day 60.

V shed 0 bases and J shed 6 bases, with 14 bases lying between them. The CDR3 has 15 residues. In germline, CDR1 is LGHNA, CDR2 YSLEER. Unique molecular identifiers were used to barcode this TCRbeta library. TCRdb processed the PCR reads anew with MiXCR; each CDR3 protein has one entry. The sample consists of almost 500,000 distinct CDR3 sequences, about 10% of them appearing once. Many counts were recorded for this clonotype. Its antigen remains unknown. The specimen was PBMCs, collected before TCRalphabeta/CD19-depleted stem cell transplant. The clonotype originates from a child aged 2-15 years with inherited bone marrow failure, due to receive a stem cell transplant. This chain links TRBV4-3 with TRBJ1-1; perhaps TRBD1 as D (5 bases). CDR3 amino acids: CASSQEFPTVAEAFF. DNA of the CDR3: TGCGCCAGCAGCCAAGAATTCCCGACAGTTGCTGAAGCTTTCTTT.